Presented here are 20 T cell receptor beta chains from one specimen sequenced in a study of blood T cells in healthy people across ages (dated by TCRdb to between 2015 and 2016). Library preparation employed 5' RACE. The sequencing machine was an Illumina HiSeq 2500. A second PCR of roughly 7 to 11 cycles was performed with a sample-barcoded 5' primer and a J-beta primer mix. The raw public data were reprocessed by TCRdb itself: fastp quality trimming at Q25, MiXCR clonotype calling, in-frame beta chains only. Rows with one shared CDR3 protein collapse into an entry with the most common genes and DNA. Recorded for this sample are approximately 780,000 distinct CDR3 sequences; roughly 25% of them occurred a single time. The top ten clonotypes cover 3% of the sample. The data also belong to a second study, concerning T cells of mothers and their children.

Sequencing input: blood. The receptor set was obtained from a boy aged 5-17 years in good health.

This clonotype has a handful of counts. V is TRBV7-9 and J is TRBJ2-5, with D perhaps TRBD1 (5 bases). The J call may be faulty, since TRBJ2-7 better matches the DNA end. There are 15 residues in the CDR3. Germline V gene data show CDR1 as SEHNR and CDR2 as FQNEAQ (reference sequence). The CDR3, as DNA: TGTGCCAGCAGCTTGTCCGGACCAGGGTCCTACGAGCAGTACTTC. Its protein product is CASSLSGPGSYEQYF.

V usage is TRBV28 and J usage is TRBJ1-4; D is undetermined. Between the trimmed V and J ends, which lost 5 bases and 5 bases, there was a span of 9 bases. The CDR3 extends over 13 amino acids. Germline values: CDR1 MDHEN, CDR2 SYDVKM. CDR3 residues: CASSVTANEKLFF. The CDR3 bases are TGTGCCAGCAGTGTAACAGCCAATGAAAAACTGTTTTTT.

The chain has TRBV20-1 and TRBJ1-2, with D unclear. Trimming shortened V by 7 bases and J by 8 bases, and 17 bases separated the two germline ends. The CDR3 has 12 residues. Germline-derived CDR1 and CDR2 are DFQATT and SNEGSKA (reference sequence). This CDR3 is CSGAHQSYGYTF. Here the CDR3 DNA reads TGCAGTGGGGCGCACCAGTCCTACGGCTACACCTTC.

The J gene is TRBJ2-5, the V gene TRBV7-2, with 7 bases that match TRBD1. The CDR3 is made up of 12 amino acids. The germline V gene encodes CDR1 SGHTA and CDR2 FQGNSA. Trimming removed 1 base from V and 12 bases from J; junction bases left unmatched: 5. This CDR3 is CASSLEATGEYF. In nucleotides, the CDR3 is TGTGCCAGCAGCTTAGAGGCCACAGGGGAGTACTTC.

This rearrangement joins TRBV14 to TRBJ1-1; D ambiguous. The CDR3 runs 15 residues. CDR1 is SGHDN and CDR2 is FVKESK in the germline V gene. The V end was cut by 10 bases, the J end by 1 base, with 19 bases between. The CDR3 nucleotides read TGTGCCAACCGACCGTGGGGTTCCTGGAACACTGAAGCTTTCTTT. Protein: CANRPWGSWNTEAFF.

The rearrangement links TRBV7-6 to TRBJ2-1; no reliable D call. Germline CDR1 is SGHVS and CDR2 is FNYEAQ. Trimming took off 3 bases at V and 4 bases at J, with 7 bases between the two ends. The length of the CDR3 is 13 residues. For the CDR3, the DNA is TGTGCCAGCAGCTTGGAAGAATACAATGAGCAGTTCTTC. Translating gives CASSLEEYNEQFF. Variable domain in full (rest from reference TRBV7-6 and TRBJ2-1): GAGVSQSPRYKVTKRGQDVALRCDPISGHVSLYWYRQALGQGPEFLTYFNYEAQQDKSGLPNDRFSAERPEGSISTLTIQRTEQRDSAMYRCASSLEEYNEQFFGPGTRLTVL.

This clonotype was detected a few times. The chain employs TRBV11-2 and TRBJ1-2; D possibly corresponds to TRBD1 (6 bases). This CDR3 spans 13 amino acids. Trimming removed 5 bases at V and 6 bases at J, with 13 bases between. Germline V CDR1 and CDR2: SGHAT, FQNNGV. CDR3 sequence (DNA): TGTGCCAGCAGCCCTGGGGGGGCGAATGGCTACACCTTC. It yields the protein CASSPGGANGYTF.

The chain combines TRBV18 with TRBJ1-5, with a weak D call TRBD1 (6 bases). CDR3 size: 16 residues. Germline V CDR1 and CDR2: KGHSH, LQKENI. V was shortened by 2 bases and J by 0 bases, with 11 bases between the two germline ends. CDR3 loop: CASSPMDRLSNQPQHF. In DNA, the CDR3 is TGTGCCAGCTCACCAATGGACAGACTTAGCAATCAGCCCCAGCATTTT.

CDR3 DNA: TGTGCCAGCAGCTTGGCCCGACCTACAGGTTTCACTGAAGCTTTCTTT. Translated, it gives CASSLARPTGFTEAFF. The chain is built from TRBV5-5 and TRBJ1-1; TRBD1 is a possible D gene (5 bases). CDR1 is SGHKS and CDR2 is YYEKEE in the germline V gene (reference sequence). V gave up 0 bases and J gave up 4 bases, with 16 bases separating them. The CDR3 has 16 amino acids.

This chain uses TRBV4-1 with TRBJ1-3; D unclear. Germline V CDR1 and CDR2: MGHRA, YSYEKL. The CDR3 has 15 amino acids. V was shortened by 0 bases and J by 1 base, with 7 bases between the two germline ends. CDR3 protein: CASSQDRSSGNTIYF. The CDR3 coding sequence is TGCGCCAGCAGCCAAGACAGATCATCTGGAAACACCATATATTTT.

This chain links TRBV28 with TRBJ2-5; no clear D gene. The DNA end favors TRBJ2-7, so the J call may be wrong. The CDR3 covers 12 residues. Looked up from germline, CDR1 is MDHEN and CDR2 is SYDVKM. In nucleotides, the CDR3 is TGTGCCAGCAGATCCCCTCCCTACGAGCAGTACTTC. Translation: CASRSPPYEQYF.

Here the CDR3 DNA reads TGTGCCAGCAGCCAAGAACTATTGGGTAATGAAAAACTGTTTTTT. Translating it yields CASSQELLGNEKLFF. V gene TRBV3-1 combines with J gene TRBJ1-4, with unresolved D. Trimming removed 0 bases from V and 4 bases from J, with 9 bases in between. CDR1 and CDR2 (germline): LGHDT, YNNKEL (reference sequence). CDR3 size: 15 residues.

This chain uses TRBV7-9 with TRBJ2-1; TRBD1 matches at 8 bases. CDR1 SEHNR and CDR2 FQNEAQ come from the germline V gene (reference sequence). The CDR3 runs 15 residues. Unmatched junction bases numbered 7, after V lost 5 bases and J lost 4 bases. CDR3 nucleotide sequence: TGTGCCAGCAGCCTAGACAGGGGAGTTTACAATGAGCAGTTCTTC. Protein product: CASSLDRGVYNEQFF.

CDR3 sequence: CASSYSGRHYGYTF. The CDR3 region has the DNA TGTGCCAGCAGTTACTCGGGCCGACACTATGGCTACACCTTC. The J gene is TRBJ1-2, the V gene TRBV6-5, with D hard to call. There are 14 residues in the CDR3. Germline values: CDR1 MNHEY, CDR2 SVGAGI. V lost 0 bases, J lost 3 bases, and 8 bases lay in between.

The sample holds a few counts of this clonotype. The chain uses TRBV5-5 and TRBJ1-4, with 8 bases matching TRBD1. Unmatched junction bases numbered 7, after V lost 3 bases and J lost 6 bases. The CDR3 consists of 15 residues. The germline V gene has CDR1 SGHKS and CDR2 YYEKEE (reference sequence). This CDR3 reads CASSWMTGEDEKLFF. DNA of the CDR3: TGTGCCAGCAGCTGGATGACAGGGGAAGATGAAAAACTGTTTTTT.

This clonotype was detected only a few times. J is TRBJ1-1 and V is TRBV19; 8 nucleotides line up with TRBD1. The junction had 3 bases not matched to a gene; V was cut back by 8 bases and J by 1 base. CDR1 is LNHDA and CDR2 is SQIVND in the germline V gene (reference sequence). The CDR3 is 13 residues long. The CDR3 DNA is TGTGCCAGTTACGACAGGGGGAACACTGAAGCTTTCTTT. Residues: CASYDRGNTEAFF.

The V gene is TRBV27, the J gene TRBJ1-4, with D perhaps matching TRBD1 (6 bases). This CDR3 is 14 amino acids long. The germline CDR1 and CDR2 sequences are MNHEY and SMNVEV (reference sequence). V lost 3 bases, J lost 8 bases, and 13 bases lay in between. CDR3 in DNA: TGTGCCAGCAGTTTCAGGGGATTCGGCGAAAAACTGTTTTTT. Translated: CASSFRGFGEKLFF.

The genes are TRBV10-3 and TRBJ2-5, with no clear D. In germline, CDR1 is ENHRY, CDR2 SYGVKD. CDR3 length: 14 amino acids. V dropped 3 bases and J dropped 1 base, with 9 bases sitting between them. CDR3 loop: CAISDRASQETQYF. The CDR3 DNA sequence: TGTGCCATCAGTGATCGGGCATCCCAAGAGACCCAGTACTTC.

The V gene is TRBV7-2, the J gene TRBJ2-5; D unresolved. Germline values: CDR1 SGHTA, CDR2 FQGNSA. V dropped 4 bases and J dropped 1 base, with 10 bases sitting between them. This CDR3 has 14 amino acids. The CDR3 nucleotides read TGTGCCAGCAGCTATCAAGAAGGCCAAGAGACCCAGTACTTC. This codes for CASSYQEGQETQYF.

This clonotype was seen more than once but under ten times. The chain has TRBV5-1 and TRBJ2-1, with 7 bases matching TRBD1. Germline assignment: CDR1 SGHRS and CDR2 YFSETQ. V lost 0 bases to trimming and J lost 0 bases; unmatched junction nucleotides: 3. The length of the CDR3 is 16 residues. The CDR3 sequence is CASSLVGQTSYNEQFF. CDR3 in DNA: TGCGCCAGCAGCTTGGTGGGACAGACCTCCTACAATGAGCAGTTCTTC. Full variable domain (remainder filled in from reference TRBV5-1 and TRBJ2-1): KAGVTQTPRYLIKTRGQQVTLSCSPISGHRSVSWYQQTPGQGLQFLFEYFSETQRNKGNFPGRFSGRQFSNSRSEMNVSTLELGDSALYLCASSLVGQTSYNEQFFGPGTRLTVL.